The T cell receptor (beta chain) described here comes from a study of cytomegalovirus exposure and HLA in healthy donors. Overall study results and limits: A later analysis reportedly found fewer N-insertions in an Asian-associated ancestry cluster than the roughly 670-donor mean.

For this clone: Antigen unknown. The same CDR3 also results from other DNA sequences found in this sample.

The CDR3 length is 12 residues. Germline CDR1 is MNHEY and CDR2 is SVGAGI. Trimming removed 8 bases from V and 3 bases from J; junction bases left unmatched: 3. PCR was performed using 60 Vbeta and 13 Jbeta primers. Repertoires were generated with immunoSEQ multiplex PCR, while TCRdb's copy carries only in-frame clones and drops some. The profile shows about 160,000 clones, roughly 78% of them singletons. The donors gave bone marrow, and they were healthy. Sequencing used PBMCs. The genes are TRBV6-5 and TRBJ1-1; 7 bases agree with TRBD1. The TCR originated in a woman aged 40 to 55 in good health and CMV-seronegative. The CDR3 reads CASRTGDTEAFF. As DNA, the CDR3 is TGTGCCAGCCGCACAGGGGACACTGAAGCTTTCTTT.